The 10 T cell receptor beta chains in this list originate from one sample, sequenced in a study of blood T cell repertoires in COVID-19. Assay used: immunoSEQ multiplex PCR; TCRdb lists only in-frame clones, some missing. The table lists tens of thousands of clones, about three quarters of them singletons. The source material was peripheral blood. Receptor source: a man in his 70s with active or convalescent COVID-19.

In this sample, this clone turned up once. The chain is built from TRBV7-9 and TRBJ2-1; 8 positions agree with TRBD1. The CDR3 length is 15 residues. Trimming took 5 bases from V and 4 from J; bases not matched to a gene: 7. In germline, CDR1 is SEHNR, CDR2 FQNEAQ (reference sequence). The DNA of the CDR3 is TGTGCCAGCAGCGAGGCAGGGGGCCCTTACAATGAGCAGTTCTTC. Encoded protein: CASSEAGGPYNEQFF.

V usage is TRBV19 and J usage is TRBJ1-1; no definite D call. Trimming removed 9 bases at V and 6 bases at J, with 14 bases between. There are 12 residues in the CDR3. Germline-derived CDR1 and CDR2 are LNHDA and SQIVND (reference sequence). The CDR3 protein is CASTKDGSEAFF. Here the CDR3 DNA reads TGTGCCAGCACGAAAGACGGGTCTGAAGCTTTCTTT.

The V and J genes are TRBV5-1 and TRBJ2-5, with 13 bases matching TRBD2. The junction had 4 bases not matched to a gene; V was cut back by 5 bases and J by 3 bases. The CDR3 consists of 15 residues. Germline V gene sequence: CDR1 SGHRS, CDR2 YFSETQ. The CDR3: CASRPGLAGEETQYF. CDR3 sequence (DNA): TGCGCCAGCAGGCCCGGACTAGCGGGGGAAGAGACCCAGTACTTC.

The V call is TRBV5-1, the J call TRBJ1-2, with D perhaps TRBD1 (5 bases). The CDR3 sequence is 16 residues long. Germline V gene sequence: CDR1 SGHRS, CDR2 YFSETQ. Trimming cost V 3 bases and J 2 bases, with 17 bases left between them. The CDR3 is CASSWGGGGTNYGYTF. The CDR3 nucleotides are TGCGCCAGCAGCTGGGGGGGAGGTGGAACAAACTATGGCTACACCTTC.

V and J are TRBV12-3 or TRBV12-4 and TRBJ1-3, with 8 bases lining up with TRBD1. CDR3 size: 13 residues. J lost 11 bases, V lost 3 bases, and 6 bases had no gene match. CDR3 DNA sequence: TGTGCCAGCAGTTTGGGACAGGCAGGGGCCATATATTTT. This sequence encodes CASSLGQAGAIYF.

V usage is TRBV19 and J usage is TRBJ1-2; the D gene is possibly TRBD1 (5 bases). V gave up 0 bases and J gave up 8 bases, with 13 bases separating them. The germline CDR1 and CDR2 sequences are LNHDA and SQIVND (reference sequence). The CDR3 is made up of 14 amino acids. In DNA form, the CDR3 reads TGTGCCAGTAGTATAGAAGGCAGGGCTTACGGCTACACCTTC. Residues: CASSIEGRAYGYTF.

The chain combines TRBV28 with TRBJ1-1, with no clear D. The CDR3 has 12 residues. Germline V gene data show CDR1 as MDHEN and CDR2 as SYDVKM. With 4 bases removed from V and 3 bases from J, the gap between germline ends came to 6 bases. The CDR3 here is CASSYTYTEAFF. The DNA for the CDR3 is TGTGCCAGCAGTTACACATACACTGAAGCTTTCTTT. Drawing the rest from reference TRBV28 and TRBJ1-1, the complete variable domain is DVKVTQSSRYLVKRTGEKVFLECVQDMDHENMFWYRQDPGLGLRLIYFSYDVKMKEKGDIPEGYSVSREKKERFSLILESASTNQTSMYLCASSYTYTEAFFGQGTRLTVV.

The chain links TRBV9 to TRBJ2-5, with a possible D match to TRBD1 (6 bases). From germline, CDR1 is SGDLS and CDR2 YYNGEE. V gave up 4 bases and J gave up 0 bases, with 16 bases separating them. The CDR3 length is 16 residues. Written as DNA, the CDR3 is TGTGCCAGCAGCCCTTTGGCCGGACAGCACCAAGAGACCCAGTACTTC. It yields the protein CASSPLAGQHQETQYF.

The chain joins TRBV27 to TRBJ2-1; TRBD2 matches 8 bases. The germline V gene has CDR1 MNHEY and CDR2 SMNVEV (reference sequence). V lost 4 bases and J lost 2; bases outside the gene matches: 10. The CDR3 is made up of 17 amino acids. The CDR3 DNA sequence: TGTGCCAGCAGTTCCGCCGGGACTAGGGGCCCCTACAATGAGCAGTTCTTC. This encodes CASSSAGTRGPYNEQFF.

This clone was found once. The chain employs TRBV6-5 and TRBJ1-2, with D unresolved. Germline values: CDR1 MNHEY, CDR2 SVGAGI. Trimming pared 3 bases from V and 4 bases from J, leaving 12 bases between. The CDR3 contains 14 residues. The CDR3 spells CASSYGGGSYGYTF. CDR3 DNA: TGTGCCAGCAGTTATGGAGGAGGGAGCTATGGCTACACCTTC.